A single sample gave rise to the 9 T cell receptor beta chains below, sequenced in a study of blood T cell repertoires in COVID-19. Generated by immunoSEQ multiplex PCR, the TCRdb table keeps only in-frame clones and is missing some. The data contain more than 300,000 clones, 87% of them singletons. The sample taken for sequencing was peripheral blood. All receptors derive from a woman in her twenties or thirties with COVID-19, enrolled during active disease.

V usage is TRBV19 and J usage is TRBJ2-7, with 10 bases aligning to TRBD1. Trimming took 5 bases from V and 2 from J; bases not matched to a gene: 6. This CDR3 contains 15 residues. The germline V gene has CDR1 LNHDA and CDR2 SQIVND (reference sequence). The CDR3 DNA sequence: TGTGCCAGTAGTGCACGACAGGGGGCTACCTACGAGCAGTACTTC. Amino acid sequence: CASSARQGATYEQYF.

CDR3 in DNA: TGTGCCAGCAGCTTAACGGGACAGGGTGTTGAGCAGTTCTTC. Its translation: CASSLTGQGVEQFF. The V and J genes are TRBV7-3 and TRBJ2-1; 9 positions agree with TRBD1. Germline V gives CDR1 SGHTA, CDR2 FQGTGA. The CDR3 totals 14 residues. Trimming at V came to 0 bases and at J to 9 bases, leaving 3 bases not matched to a gene.

The CDR3 bases are TGTGCCAGCAGCTCTTTAGCGGGAGAGAGGGAGCAGTACTTC. Translated: CASSSLAGEREQYF. J is TRBJ2-7 and V is TRBV7-2, with 9 bases identical to TRBD2. The CDR3 covers 14 residues. V trimming: 4 bases; J trimming: 7 bases; junction bases outside the gene matches: 8. CDR1 is SGHTA, CDR2 FQGNSA, per germline.

V usage is TRBV5-4 and J usage is TRBJ2-7; a weak D match, TRBD2 (7 bases). Trimming took 4 bases from V and 3 from J, leaving 17 bases between them. Germline V gene sequence: CDR1 SGHNT, CDR2 YYREEE (reference sequence). The length of the CDR3 is 15 residues. The CDR3 DNA is TGTGCCAGCAGCCCTGGGGGGGCGCAAAGCTACGAGCAGTACTTC. Its translation: CASSPGGAQSYEQYF.

The rearrangement uses TRBV7-2 and TRBJ2-5, with D possibly being TRBD1 (5 bases). From germline, CDR1 is SGHTA and CDR2 FQGNSA. Trimming pared 7 bases from V and 4 bases from J, leaving 13 bases between. The CDR3 runs to 13 residues. The CDR3 DNA sequence: TGTGCCAGCAATTTCGACAGTCGAGAGACCCAGTACTTC. Translated, it gives CASNFDSRETQYF.

The chain has TRBV6-6 and TRBJ2-7; 7 bases fit TRBD1. Germline loops: CDR1 MNHNY, CDR2 SVGAGI (reference sequence). The CDR3 has 14 residues. Losses at the gene ends were 0 bases for V and 6 bases for J; bases not matched to a gene: 5. The CDR3 nucleotides read TGTGCCAGCAGTTACTCCTACAGGGGCCCCGAGCAGTACTTC. Translated, it gives CASSYSYRGPEQYF.

For this clone: Other DNA sequences in the sample encode the same CDR3. The chain has TRBV6-5 and TRBJ2-7; tentative D call: TRBD1 (6 bases). Trimming removed 5 bases from V and 4 bases from J, with 12 bases in between. CDR1 and CDR2 (germline): MNHEY, SVGAGI. The CDR3 runs 13 residues. In DNA form, the CDR3 reads TGTGCCAGCAGTCCGAGACAGGCGTACGAGCAGTACTTC. Translation: CASSPRQAYEQYF.

The V and J genes are TRBV2 and TRBJ1-4; the match to TRBD1 covers 12 bases. This CDR3 has 15 amino acids. Trimming cost V 7 bases and J 6 bases; bases outside gene matches: 6. Germline CDR1 is SNHLY and CDR2 is FYNNEI. This chain's CDR3 is CASKRDRGLDEKLFF. The CDR3 DNA reads TGTGCCAGCAAGAGGGACAGGGGGCTCGATGAAAAACTGTTTTTT.

About this clone: At one end, the junction sequence differs from germline, possibly due to a read error. The gene calls are TRBV7-7 and TRBJ2-2; TRBD2 is a possible D gene (6 bases). The CDR3 totals 13 residues. Germline loops: CDR1 SSHAT, CDR2 FNYEAQ (reference sequence). The CDR3: CASSLSGAGELFF. The CDR3 bases are TGTGCTAGCAGCCTCTCGGGGGCCGGGGAGCTGTTTTTT.